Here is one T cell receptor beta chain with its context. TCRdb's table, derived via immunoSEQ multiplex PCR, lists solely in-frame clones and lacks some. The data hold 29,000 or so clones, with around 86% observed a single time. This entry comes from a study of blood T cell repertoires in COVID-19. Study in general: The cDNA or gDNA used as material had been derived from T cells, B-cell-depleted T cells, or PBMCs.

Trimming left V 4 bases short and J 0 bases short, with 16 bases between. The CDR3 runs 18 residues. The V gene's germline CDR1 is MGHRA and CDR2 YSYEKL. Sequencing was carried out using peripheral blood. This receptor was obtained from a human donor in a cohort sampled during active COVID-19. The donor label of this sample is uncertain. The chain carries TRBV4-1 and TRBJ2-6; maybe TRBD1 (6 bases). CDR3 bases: TGCGCCAGCAGCCGAGAGACAGGAGTAAGCTCTGGGGCCAACGTCCTGACTTTC. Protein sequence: CASSRETGVSSGANVLTF.